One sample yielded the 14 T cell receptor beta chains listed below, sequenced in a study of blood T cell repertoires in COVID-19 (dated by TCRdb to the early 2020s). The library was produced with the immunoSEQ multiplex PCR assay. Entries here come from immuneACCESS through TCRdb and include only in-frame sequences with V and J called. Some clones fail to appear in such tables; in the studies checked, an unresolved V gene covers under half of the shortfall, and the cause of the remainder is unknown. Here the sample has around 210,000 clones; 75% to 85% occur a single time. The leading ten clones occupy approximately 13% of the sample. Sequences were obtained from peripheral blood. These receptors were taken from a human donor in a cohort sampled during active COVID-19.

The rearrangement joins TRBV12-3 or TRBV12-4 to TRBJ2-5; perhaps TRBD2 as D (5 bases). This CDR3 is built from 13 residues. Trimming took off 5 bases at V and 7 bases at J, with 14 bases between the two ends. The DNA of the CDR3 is TGTGCCAGCAGTCCAATCGGGGAAGGGACCCAGTACTTC. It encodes CASSPIGEGTQYF.

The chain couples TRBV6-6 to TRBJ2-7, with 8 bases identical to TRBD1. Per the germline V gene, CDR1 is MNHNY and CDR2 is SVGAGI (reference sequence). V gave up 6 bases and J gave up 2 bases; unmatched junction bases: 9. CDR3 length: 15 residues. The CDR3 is CASSHPTGATYEQYF. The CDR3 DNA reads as TGTGCCAGCAGCCACCCGACAGGGGCCACCTACGAGCAGTACTTC.

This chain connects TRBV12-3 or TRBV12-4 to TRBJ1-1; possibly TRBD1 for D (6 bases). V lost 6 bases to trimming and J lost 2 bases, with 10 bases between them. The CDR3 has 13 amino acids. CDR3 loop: CASRGTPNTEAFF. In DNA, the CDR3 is TGTGCCAGCAGGGGGACACCCAACACTGAAGCTTTCTTT.

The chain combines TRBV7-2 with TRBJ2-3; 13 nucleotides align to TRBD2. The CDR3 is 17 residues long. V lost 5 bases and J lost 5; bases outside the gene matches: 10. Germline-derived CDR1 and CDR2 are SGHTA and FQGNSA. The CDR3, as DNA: TGTGCCAGCAGCGTATCACTAGCGGGAGGGTGGCGAGATACGCAGTATTTT. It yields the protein CASSVSLAGGWRDTQYF.

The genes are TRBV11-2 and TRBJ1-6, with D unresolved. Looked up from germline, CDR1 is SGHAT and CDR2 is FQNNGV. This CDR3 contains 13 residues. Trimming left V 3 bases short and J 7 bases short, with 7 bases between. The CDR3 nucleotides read TGTGCCAGCAGCTTCAACACCAATTCACCCCTCCACTTT. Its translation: CASSFNTNSPLHF.

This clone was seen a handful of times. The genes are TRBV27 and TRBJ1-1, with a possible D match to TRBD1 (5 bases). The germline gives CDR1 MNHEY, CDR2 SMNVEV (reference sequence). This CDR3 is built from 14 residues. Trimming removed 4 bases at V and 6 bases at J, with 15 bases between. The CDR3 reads CASSSPGIGAEAFF. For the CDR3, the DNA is TGTGCCAGCAGTTCTCCAGGGATTGGCGCTGAAGCTTTCTTT.

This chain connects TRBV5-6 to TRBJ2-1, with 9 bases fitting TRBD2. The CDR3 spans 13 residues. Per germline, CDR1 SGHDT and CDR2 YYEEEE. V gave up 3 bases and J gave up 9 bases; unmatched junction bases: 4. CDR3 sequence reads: CASSSSSGIEQFF. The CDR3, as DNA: TGTGCCAGCAGCTCATCTAGCGGGATTGAGCAGTTCTTC.

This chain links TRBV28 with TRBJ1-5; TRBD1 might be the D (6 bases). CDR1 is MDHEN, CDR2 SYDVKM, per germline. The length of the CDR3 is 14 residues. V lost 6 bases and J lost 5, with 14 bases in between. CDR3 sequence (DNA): TGTGCCAGCAGCGGAGCAGGGGCCCATCAGCCCCAGCATTTT. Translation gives CASSGAGAHQPQHF.

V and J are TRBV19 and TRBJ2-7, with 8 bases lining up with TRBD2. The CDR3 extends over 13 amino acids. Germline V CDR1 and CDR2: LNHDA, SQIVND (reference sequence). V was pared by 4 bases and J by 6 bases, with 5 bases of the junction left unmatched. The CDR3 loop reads CASSNLAGGEQYF. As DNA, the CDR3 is TGTGCCAGTAGTAACCTAGCGGGTGGCGAGCAGTACTTC.

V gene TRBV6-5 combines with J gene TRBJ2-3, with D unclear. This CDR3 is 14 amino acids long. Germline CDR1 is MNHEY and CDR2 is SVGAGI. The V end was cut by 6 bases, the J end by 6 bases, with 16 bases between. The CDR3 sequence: CASSPTQTVDTQYF. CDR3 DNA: TGTGCCAGCAGCCCGACTCAGACGGTGGATACGCAGTATTTT.

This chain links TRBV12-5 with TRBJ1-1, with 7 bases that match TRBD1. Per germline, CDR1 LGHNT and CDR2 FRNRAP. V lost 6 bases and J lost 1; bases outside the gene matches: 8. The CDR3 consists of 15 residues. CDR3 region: CASGRATGANTEAFF. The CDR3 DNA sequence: TGTGCTAGTGGACGTGCTACAGGGGCGAACACTGAAGCTTTCTTT.

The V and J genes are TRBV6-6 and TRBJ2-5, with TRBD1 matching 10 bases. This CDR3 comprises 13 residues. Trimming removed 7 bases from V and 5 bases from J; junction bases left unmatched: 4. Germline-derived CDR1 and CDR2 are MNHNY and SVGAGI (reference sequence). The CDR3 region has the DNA TGTGCCAGCACCACGGACAGGGGGGAGACCCAGTACTTC. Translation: CASTTDRGETQYF.

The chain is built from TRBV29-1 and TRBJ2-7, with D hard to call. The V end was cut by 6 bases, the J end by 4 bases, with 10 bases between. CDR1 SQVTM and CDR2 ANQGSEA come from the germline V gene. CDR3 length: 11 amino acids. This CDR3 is CSVADRYEQYF. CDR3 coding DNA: TGCAGCGTAGCCGATCGGTACGAGCAGTACTTC.

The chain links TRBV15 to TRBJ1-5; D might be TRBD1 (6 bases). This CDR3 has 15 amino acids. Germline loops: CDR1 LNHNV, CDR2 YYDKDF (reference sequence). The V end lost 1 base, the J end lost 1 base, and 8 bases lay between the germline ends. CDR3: CATSRVTGSNQPQHF. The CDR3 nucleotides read TGTGCCACCAGCAGAGTAACAGGGAGCAATCAGCCCCAGCATTTT.